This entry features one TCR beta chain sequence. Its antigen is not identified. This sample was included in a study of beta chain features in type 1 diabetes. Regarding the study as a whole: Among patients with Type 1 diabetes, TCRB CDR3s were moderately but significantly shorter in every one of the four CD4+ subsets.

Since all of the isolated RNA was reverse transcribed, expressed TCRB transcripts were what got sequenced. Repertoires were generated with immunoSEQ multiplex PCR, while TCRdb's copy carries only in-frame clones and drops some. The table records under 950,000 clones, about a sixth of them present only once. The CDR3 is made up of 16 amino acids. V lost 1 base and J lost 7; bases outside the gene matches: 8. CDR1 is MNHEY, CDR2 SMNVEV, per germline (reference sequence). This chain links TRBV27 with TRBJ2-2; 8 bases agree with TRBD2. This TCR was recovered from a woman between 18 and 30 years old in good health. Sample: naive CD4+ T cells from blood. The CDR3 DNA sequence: TGTGCCAGCAGTTTATGGACGGGAGGGCCAAGCGGGGAGCTGTTTTTT. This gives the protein CASSLWTGGPSGELFF.